Following are 20 T cell receptor beta chains from one sample sequenced in a study of blood T cell repertoires in COVID-19. The assay was immunoSEQ multiplex PCR, and TCRdb's table has in-frame clones only and misses some. The table shows 70,000 to 90,000 clones, with approximately 87% occurring only once. The material sequenced was peripheral blood. These receptors all come from a human donor in a cohort sampled during active COVID-19.

This chain connects TRBV2 to TRBJ2-2, with D hard to call. Trimming stripped 3 bases from V and 7 bases from J, with 3 bases between. Germline V CDR1 and CDR2: SNHLY, FYNNEI. The length of the CDR3 is 11 residues. CDR3 region: CASSDYGELFF. DNA for the CDR3: TGTGCCAGCAGTGACTACGGGGAGCTGTTTTTT.

The chain combines TRBV9 with TRBJ1-1, with D hard to call. The V and J ends lost 0 bases and 2 bases respectively, with 14 bases between them. Germline CDR1 and CDR2: SGDLS and YYNGEE. There are 16 residues in the CDR3. The CDR3 nucleotides are TGTGCCAGCAGCGTAGCCTTAACCGGGAGTAACACTGAAGCTTTCTTT. It encodes CASSVALTGSNTEAFF.

This clone was detected only a few times. V is TRBV2 and J is TRBJ1-4, with 7 bases matching TRBD1. Trimming cost V 7 bases and J 6 bases; bases outside gene matches: 2. From germline, CDR1 is SNHLY and CDR2 FYNNEI. The CDR3 is 12 amino acids. The DNA of the CDR3 is TGTGCCAGCAAACAGGGGTATGAAAAACTGTTTTTT. It specifies CASKQGYEKLFF. The full variable domain, rest sourced from reference TRBV2 and TRBJ1-4, is EPEVTQTPSHQVTQMGQEVILRCVPISNHLYFYWYRQILGQKVEFLVSFYNNEISEKSEIFDDQFSVERPDGSNFTLKIRSTKLEDSAMYFCASKQGYEKLFFGSGTQLSVL.

This rearrangement joins TRBV6-5 to TRBJ2-2; 9 bases map to TRBD1. The CDR3 is 14 amino acids. Germline V gene lookup returns CDR1 MNHEY and CDR2 SVGAGI. Unmatched junction bases numbered 2, after V lost 8 bases and J lost 1 base. The CDR3 DNA is TGTGCCAGCTGGGACAGGGAGAACACCGGGGAGCTGTTTTTT. It yields the protein CASWDRENTGELFF.

The rearrangement uses TRBV11-3 and TRBJ2-1, with TRBD1 matching 7 bases. CDR3 length: 16 amino acids. After removal of 2 bases from V and 1 base from J, the junction contained 5 bases not matched to a gene. Germline CDR1 reads SGHNT; CDR2 reads YENEEA. The CDR3 spells CASSLHQGVSYNEQFF. CDR3 coding DNA: TGTGCCAGCAGCTTACATCAGGGGGTTTCCTACAATGAGCAGTTCTTC.

Here the CDR3 DNA reads TGTGCCTGGAGTGTTCTTAATGGCTACACCTTC. Translation: CAWSVLNGYTF. This chain links TRBV30 with TRBJ1-2; D is unresolved. The V and J ends lost 0 bases and 6 bases respectively, with 5 bases between them. The germline V gene has CDR1 GTSNPN and CDR2 SVGIG (reference sequence). CDR3 size: 11 residues.

The gene calls are TRBV7-2 and TRBJ2-2; D might be TRBD1 (5 bases). This CDR3 region has 13 residues. CDR1 SGHTA and CDR2 FQGNSA come from the germline V gene. The germline V and J ends were trimmed by 6 bases and 2 bases, with 7 bases remaining between them. The CDR3 here is CASRDTNTGELFF. CDR3 nucleotide sequence: TGTGCCAGCAGGGACACCAACACCGGGGAGCTGTTTTTT.

V is TRBV6-1 and J is TRBJ1-2; TRBD1 matches at 7 bases. Trimming cost V 3 bases and J 5 bases; bases outside gene matches: 3. CDR3 length equals 13 residues. Germline lookup yields CDR1 MNHNS and CDR2 SASEGT. The CDR3 reads CASSETGTYGYTF. The CDR3 DNA reads TGTGCCAGCAGTGAGACAGGGACGTATGGCTACACCTTC.

The chain joins TRBV3-1 (or the pseudogene TRBV3-2) to TRBJ2-2, with D perhaps matching TRBD2 (5 bases). There are 15 residues in the CDR3. CDR1 is LGHDT and CDR2 is YNNKEL in the germline V gene (reference sequence). V was pared by 3 bases and J by 0 bases, with 8 bases between. The CDR3 coding sequence is TGTGCCAGCAGCCAGGAGGACTCGAACACCGGGGAGCTGTTTTTT. Its protein is CASSQEDSNTGELFF.

A few counts support this clone. The chain combines TRBV5-3 with TRBJ1-1; D remains ambiguous. TRBV5-3 is filed as an ORF, its function uncertain. The ends were cut back, 4 bases at V and 4 bases at J, with 14 bases in the middle. The CDR3 totals 14 residues. The CDR3 sequence: CARSPNVRSTEAFF. CDR3 sequence (DNA): TGTGCCAGAAGCCCGAATGTTCGGAGCACTGAAGCTTTCTTT.

This chain connects TRBV10-3 to TRBJ2-5; TRBD1 matches at 7 bases. Trimming removed 6 bases from V and 2 bases from J; junction bases left unmatched: 9. The CDR3 loop spans 15 amino acids. Germline V CDR1 and CDR2: ENHRY, SYGVKD. The CDR3 protein is CAISTLRTGQETQYF. CDR3 DNA sequence: TGTGCCATCAGCACCCTCAGGACAGGACAAGAGACCCAGTACTTC.

Only a few counts were recorded for this clone. The chain has TRBV19 and TRBJ1-1; tentatively, D is TRBD1 (5 bases). V lost 7 bases, J lost 1 base, and 22 bases lay in between. Looked up from germline, CDR1 is LNHDA and CDR2 is SQIVND (reference sequence). This CDR3 region has 17 residues. This CDR3 is CASTRGRGESWNTEAFF. The CDR3 DNA is TGTGCCAGTACGCGAGGACGGGGGGAGAGTTGGAACACTGAAGCTTTCTTT.

J is TRBJ2-2 and V is TRBV5-1, with TRBD1 matching over 7 bases. Germline loops: CDR1 SGHRS, CDR2 YFSETQ. The V and J ends lost 4 bases and 4 bases, in that order; junction bases with no gene match: 10. This CDR3 contains 16 residues. CDR3 amino acids: CASSLDRAWGTGELFF. As DNA, the CDR3 is TGCGCCAGCAGCCTTGACAGGGCTTGGGGCACCGGGGAGCTGTTTTTT.

CDR3 residues: CASSLRRDAGGGYNEQFF. The CDR3 DNA follows: TGTGCCAGCAGCCTCCGCCGGGACGCCGGCGGGGGTTACAATGAGCAGTTCTTC. The chain combines TRBV7-8 with TRBJ2-1; 7 bases map to TRBD2. V shed 5 bases, J shed 4 bases, and the junction held 17 bases outside the gene matches. The CDR3 runs 18 residues. In germline, CDR1 is SGHVS, CDR2 FQNEAQ.

This chain links TRBV13 with TRBJ2-7; possibly TRBD1 for D (5 bases). This CDR3 is built from 15 residues. Germline CDR1 and CDR2: PRHDT and FYEKMQ (reference sequence). V lost 4 bases, J lost 3 bases, and 16 bases lay in between. For the CDR3, the DNA is TGTGCCAGCAGCTATAGGGGTGCAGGGAACTACGAGCAGTACTTC. It yields the protein CASSYRGAGNYEQYF.

The chain employs TRBV7-2 and TRBJ2-7; 7 nucleotides match TRBD1. V gave up 1 base and J gave up 0 bases; unmatched junction bases: 3. CDR3 size: 15 residues. From germline, CDR1 is SGHTA and CDR2 FQGNSA. CDR3 nucleotide sequence: TGTGCCAGCAGCTTAGGGGACAGATACTCCTACGAGCAGTACTTC. This encodes CASSLGDRYSYEQYF. Looking up the rest from reference TRBV7-2 and TRBJ2-7 gives the full variable domain: GAGVSQSPSNKVTEKGKDVELRCDPISGHTALYWYRQSLGQGLEFLIYFQGNSAPDKSGLPSDRFSAERTGGSVSTLTIQRTQQEDSAVYLCASSLGDRYSYEQYFGPGTRLTVT.

CDR3 bases: TGTGCCAGCAGTGACCTGACAGCTTACACTGAAGCTTTCTTT. Translated: CASSDLTAYTEAFF. The rearrangement joins TRBV6-1 to TRBJ1-1; D may be TRBD1 (5 bases). Between the trimmed V and J ends, which lost 3 bases and 3 bases, there was a span of 11 bases. The CDR3 spans 14 residues. CDR1 MNHNS and CDR2 SASEGT come from the germline V gene.

This clone was counted only a few times. One junction end disagrees with the germline gene, perhaps due to a read error. V usage is TRBV7-7 and J usage is TRBJ2-2; no definite D call. Per the germline V gene, CDR1 is SSHAT and CDR2 is FNYEAQ (reference sequence). This CDR3 has 13 amino acids. The CDR3 bases are TGTGCTAGCAGCTTAGGTTCGGGCGGGGAGCTGTTTTTT. The encoded protein is CASSLGSGGELFF.

The sample holds a few counts of this clone. The V and J genes are TRBV7-2 and TRBJ1-5; D ambiguous. CDR3 length: 16 amino acids. Germline assignment: CDR1 SGHTA and CDR2 FQGNSA. V lost 5 bases and J lost 0, with 14 bases in between. CDR3 DNA: TGTGCCAGCAGCACGAACGGCGCGGCTAGCAATCAGCCCCAGCATTTT. Translation: CASSTNGAASNQPQHF.

V gene TRBV4-3 combines with J gene TRBJ2-3, with 12 bases identical to TRBD2. In germline, CDR1 is LGHNA, CDR2 YSLEER. Trimming removed 1 base from V and 4 bases from J; junction bases left unmatched: 3. This CDR3 region has 16 residues. CDR3: CASSQVTSGGSDTQYF. CDR3 in DNA: TGCGCCAGCAGCCAAGTGACTAGCGGGGGCTCAGATACGCAGTATTTT.